This TCR beta chain was recorded in a study of blood T cell repertoires in COVID-19. Study as a whole: Specimens from acute and convalescent COVID-19 originated in the United States, Italy and Spain. From T cells, B-cell-depleted T cells, or PBMCs came the material, which was cDNA or gDNA.

Participants' reported clinical history set cohort assignment. Recovery among Cohort 3 donors was established by two negative PCRs, clearance, or symptom resolution. Produced via immunoSEQ multiplex PCR; TCRdb's table is partial and in-frame only. The sample includes about 250,000 clones, approximately 90% seen only once; the top ten take about 1.6%. The CDR3 contains 13 residues. The germline CDR1 and CDR2 sequences are MNHEY and SVGEGT. V gave up 5 bases and J gave up 7 bases, with 9 bases separating them. The specimen was PBMCs or T cells enriched from blood (not recorded which). This chain joins TRBV6-2 or TRBV6-3 and TRBJ1-6; maybe TRBD1 (6 bases). The sequence was obtained from a man between 40 and 49 years old who had recovered from COVID-19. The CDR3, as DNA: TGTGCCAGCAGTGGGACACCAAATTCACCCCTCCACTTT. This sequence encodes CASSGTPNSPLHF.